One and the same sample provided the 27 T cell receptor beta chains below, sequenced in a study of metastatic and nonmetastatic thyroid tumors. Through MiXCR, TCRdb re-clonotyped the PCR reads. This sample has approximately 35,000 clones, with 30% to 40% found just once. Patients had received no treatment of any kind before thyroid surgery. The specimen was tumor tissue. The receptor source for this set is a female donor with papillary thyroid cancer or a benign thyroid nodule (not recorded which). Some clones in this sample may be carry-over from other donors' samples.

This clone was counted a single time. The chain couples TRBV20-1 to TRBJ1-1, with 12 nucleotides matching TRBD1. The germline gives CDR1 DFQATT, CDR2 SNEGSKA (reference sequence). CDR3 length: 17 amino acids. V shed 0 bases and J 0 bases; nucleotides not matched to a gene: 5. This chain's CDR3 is CSARDAGTGGMNTEAFF. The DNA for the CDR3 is TGCAGTGCTAGAGATGCCGGGACAGGGGGCATGAACACTGAAGCTTTCTTT.

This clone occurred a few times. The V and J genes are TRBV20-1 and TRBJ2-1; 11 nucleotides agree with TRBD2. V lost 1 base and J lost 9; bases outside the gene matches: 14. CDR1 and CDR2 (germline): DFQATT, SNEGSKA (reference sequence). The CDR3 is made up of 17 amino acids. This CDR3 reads CSARAYPGLAAGSEQFF. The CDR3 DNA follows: TGCAGTGCTAGAGCGTACCCGGGACTAGCGGCAGGATCTGAGCAGTTCTTC.

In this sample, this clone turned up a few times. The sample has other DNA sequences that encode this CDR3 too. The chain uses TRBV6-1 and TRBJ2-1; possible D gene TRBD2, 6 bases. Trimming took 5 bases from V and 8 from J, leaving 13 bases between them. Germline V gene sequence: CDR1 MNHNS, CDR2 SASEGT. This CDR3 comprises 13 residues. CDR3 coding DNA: TGTGCCAGCAGTCGGCTCGGGGAGGATGAGCAGTTCTTC. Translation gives CASSRLGEDEQFF.

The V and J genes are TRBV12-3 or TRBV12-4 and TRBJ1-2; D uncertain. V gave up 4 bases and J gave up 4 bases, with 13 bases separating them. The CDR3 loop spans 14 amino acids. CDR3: CASSSTRHIYGYTF. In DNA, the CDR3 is TGTGCCAGCAGTTCTACAAGACATATCTATGGCTACACCTTC.

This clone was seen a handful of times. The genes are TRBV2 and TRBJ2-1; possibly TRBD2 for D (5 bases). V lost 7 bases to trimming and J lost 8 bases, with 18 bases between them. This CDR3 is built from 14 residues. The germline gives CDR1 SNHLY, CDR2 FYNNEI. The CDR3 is CASTHRGSIHEQFF. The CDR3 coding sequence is TGTGCCAGCACCCACCGGGGTAGCATCCATGAGCAGTTCTTC.

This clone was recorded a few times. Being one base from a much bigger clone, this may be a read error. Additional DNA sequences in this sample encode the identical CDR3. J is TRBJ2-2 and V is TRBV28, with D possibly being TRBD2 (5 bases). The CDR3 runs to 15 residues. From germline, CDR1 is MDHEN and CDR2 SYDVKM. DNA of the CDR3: TGTGCCAGCACTGCTCACGTGGGAGAAACCGGTGAGCTGTTTTTT. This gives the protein CASTAHVGETGELFF.

The CDR3 DNA is TGTGCCAGCAGCTTAGGAGGAGCGGGGTACGAGCAGTACTTC. Its translation is CASSLGGAGYEQYF. The V call is TRBV11-1, the J call TRBJ2-7; 7 positions match TRBD2. V was pared by 1 base and J by 4 bases, with 4 bases of the junction left unmatched. Germline V lookup: CDR1 SGHAT, CDR2 FQDESV (reference sequence). The CDR3 loop spans 14 amino acids.

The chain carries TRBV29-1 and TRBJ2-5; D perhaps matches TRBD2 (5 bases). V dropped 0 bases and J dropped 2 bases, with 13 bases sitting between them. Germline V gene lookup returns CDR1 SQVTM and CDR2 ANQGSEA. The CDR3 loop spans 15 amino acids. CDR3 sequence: CSVEDRAGQQETQYF. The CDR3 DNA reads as TGCAGCGTTGAAGATCGGGCGGGCCAACAAGAGACCCAGTACTTC.

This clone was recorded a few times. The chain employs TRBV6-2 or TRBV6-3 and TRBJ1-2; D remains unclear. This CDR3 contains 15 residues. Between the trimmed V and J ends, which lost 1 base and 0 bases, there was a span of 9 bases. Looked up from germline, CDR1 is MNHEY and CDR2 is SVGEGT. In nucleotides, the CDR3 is TGTGCCAGCAGTTACTTGGCCAGCTCTAACTATGGCTACACCTTC. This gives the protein CASSYLASSNYGYTF.

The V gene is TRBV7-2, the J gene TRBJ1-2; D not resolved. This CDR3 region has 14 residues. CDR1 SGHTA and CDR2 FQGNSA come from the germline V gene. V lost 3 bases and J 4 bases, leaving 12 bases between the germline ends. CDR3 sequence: CASSFPSSFYGYTF. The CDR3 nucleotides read TGTGCCAGCAGCTTCCCTAGCAGTTTCTATGGCTACACCTTC.

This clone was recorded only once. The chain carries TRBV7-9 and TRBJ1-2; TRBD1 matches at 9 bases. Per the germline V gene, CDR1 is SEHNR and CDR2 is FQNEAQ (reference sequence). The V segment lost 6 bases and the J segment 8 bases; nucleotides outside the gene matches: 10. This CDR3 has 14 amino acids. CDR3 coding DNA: TGTGCCAGCAGTAAACAGGGGGCAGACGAGGGCTACACCTTC. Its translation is CASSKQGADEGYTF.

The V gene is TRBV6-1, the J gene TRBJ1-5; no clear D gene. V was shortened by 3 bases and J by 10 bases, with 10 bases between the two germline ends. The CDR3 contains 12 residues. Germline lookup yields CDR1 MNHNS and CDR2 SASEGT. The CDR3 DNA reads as TGTGCCAGCAGTGATTTTGTCGGTCCCCAGCATTTT. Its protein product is CASSDFVGPQHF.

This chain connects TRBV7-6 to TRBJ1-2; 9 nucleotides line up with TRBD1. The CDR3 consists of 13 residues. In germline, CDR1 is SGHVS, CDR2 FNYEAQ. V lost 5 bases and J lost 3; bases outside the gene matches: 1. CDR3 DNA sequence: TGTGCCAGCAGCCGGGACAGGGACTATGGCTACACCTTC. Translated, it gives CASSRDRDYGYTF.

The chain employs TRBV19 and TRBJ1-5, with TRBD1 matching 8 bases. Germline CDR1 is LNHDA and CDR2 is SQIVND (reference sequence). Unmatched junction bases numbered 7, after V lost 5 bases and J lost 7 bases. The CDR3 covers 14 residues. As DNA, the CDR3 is TGTGCCAGTAGTCCCTGGACAGGGCGGCAGCCCCAGCATTTT. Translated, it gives CASSPWTGRQPQHF.

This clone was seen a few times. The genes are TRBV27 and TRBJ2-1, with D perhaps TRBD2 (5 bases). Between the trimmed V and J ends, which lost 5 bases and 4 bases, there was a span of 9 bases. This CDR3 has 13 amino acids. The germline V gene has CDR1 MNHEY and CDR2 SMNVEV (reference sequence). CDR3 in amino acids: CASSVGLYNEQFF. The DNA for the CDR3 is TGTGCCAGCAGTGTCGGACTTTACAATGAGCAGTTCTTC.

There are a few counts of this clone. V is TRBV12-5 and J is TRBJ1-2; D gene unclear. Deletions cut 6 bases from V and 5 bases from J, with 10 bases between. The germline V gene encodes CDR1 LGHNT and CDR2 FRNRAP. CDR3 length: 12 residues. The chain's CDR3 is CASGSNGYGYTF. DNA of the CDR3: TGTGCTAGTGGCTCGAACGGATATGGCTACACCTTC.

This CDR3 reads CASSFGTSGGLDTQYF. The CDR3 DNA reads TGTGCCAGCAGCTTCGGGACTAGCGGGGGTCTAGATACGCAGTATTTT. V is TRBV11-2 and J is TRBJ2-3; 14 bases fit TRBD2. The junction had 4 bases not matched to a gene; V was cut back by 3 bases and J by 5 bases. The CDR3 has 16 residues. From germline, CDR1 is SGHAT and CDR2 FQNNGV.

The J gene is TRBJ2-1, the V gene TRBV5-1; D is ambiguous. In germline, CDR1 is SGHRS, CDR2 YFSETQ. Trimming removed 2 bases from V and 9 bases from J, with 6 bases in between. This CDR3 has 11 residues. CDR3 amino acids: CASSLEIEQFF. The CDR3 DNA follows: TGCGCCAGCAGCTTAGAGATTGAGCAGTTCTTC.

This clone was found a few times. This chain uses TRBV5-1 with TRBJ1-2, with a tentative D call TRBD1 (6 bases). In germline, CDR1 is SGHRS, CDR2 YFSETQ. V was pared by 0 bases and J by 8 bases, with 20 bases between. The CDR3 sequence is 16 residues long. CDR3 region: CASSLELLGGEKGYTF. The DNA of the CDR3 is TGCGCCAGCAGCTTGGAACTGTTGGGGGGCGAGAAGGGCTACACCTTC.

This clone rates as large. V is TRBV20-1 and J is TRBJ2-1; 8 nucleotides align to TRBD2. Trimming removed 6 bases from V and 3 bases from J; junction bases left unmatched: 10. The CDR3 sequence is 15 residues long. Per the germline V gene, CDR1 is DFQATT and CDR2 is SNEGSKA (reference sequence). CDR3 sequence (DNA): TGCAGTGCGGAAGAAATGGGACTAGACTACAATGAGCAGTTCTTC. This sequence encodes CSAEEMGLDYNEQFF.

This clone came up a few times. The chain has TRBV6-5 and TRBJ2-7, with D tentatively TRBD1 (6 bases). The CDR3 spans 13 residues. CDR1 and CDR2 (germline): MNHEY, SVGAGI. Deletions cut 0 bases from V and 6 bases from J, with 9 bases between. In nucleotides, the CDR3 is TGTGCCAGCAGTTACTCGGGGGCGCTCGAGCAGTACTTC. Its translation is CASSYSGALEQYF.

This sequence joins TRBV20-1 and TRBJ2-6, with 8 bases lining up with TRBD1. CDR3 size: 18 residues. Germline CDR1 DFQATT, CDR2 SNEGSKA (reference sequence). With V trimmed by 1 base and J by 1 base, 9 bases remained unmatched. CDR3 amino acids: CSARGAAGGESGANVLTF. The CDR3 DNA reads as TGCAGTGCTAGAGGGGCGGCAGGGGGCGAATCTGGGGCCAACGTCCTGACTTTC.

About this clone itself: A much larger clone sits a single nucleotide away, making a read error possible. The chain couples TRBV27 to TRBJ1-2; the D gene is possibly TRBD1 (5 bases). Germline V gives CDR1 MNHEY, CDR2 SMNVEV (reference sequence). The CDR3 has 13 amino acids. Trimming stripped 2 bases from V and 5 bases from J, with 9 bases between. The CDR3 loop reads CASSLRGKYGYTF. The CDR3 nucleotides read TGTGCCAGCAGTTTACGGGGCAAATATGGCTACACCTTC.

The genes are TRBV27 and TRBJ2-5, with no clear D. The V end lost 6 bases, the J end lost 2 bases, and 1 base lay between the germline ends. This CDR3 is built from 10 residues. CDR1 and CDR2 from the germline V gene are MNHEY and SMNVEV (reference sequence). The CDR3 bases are TGTGCCAGCAGACAAGAGACCCAGTACTTC. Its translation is CASRQETQYF.

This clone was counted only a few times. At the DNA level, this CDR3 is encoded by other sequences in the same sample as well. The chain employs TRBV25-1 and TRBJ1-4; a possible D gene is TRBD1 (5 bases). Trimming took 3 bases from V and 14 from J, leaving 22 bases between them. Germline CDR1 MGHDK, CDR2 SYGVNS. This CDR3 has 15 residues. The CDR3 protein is CASSEEGWAGRPLFF. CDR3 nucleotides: TGTGCCAGCAGTGAGGAGGGGTGGGCAGGTAGGCCCCTGTTTTTT.

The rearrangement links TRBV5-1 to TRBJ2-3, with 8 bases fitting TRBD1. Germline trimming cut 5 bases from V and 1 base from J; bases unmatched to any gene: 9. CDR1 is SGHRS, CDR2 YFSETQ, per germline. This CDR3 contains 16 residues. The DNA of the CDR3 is TGCGCCAGCAGTTCGACCGGGACAGGCGGCACAGATACGCAGTATTTT. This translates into CASSSTGTGGTDTQYF.

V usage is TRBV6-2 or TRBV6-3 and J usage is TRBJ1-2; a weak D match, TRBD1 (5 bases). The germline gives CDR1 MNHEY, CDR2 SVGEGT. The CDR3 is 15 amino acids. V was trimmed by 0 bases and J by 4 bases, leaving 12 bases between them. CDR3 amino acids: CASSYSTEVGYGYTF. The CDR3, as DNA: TGTGCCAGCAGTTACTCGACAGAAGTGGGCTATGGCTACACCTTC.